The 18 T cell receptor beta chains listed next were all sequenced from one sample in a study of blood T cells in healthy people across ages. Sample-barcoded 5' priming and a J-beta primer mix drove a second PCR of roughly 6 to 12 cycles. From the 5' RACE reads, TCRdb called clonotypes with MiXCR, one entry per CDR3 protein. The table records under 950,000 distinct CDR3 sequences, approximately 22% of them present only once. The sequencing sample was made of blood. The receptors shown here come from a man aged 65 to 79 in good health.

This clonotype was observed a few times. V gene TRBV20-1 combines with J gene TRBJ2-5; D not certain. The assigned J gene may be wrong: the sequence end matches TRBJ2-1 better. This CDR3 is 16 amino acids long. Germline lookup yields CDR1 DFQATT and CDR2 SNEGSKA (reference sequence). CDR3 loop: CSAPQPLPVSFNEQFF. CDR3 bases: TGCAGTGCTCCTCAACCCCTCCCAGTTTCGTTCAATGAGCAGTTCTTC.

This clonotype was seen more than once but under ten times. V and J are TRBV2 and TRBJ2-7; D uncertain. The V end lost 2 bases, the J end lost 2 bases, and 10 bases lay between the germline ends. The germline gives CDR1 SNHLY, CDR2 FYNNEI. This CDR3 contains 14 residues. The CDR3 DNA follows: TGTGCCAGCAGTGAATCGCGGCAGACCTACGAGCAGTACGTC. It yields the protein CASSESRQTYEQYV.

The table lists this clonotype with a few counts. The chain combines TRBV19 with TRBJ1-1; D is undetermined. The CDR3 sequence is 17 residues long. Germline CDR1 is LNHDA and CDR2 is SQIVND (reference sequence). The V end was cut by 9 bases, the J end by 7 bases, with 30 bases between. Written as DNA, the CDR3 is TGTGCCAGCTTTAACCTCATGTCATACCGGGCAGAGCGTGAAGCTTTCTTT. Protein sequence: CASFNLMSYRAEREAFF. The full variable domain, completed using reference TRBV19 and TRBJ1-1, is DGGITQSPKYLFRKEGQNVTLSCEQNLNHDAMYWYRQDPGQGLRLIYYSQIVNDFQKGDIAEGYSVSREKKESFPLTVTSAQKNPTAFYLCASFNLMSYRAEREAFFGQGTRLTVV.

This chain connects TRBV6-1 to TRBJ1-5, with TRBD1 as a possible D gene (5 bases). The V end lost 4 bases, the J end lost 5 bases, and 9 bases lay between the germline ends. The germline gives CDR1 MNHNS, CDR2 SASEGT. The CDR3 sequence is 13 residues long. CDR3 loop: CASSARGDQPQHF. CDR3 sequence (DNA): TGTGCCAGCAGTGCGCGGGGGGATCAGCCCCAGCATTTT.

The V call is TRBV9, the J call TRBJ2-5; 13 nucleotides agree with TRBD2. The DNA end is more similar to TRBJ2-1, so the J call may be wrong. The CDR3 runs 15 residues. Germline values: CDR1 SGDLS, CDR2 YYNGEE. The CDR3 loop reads CASSNRTSGRGEQFF. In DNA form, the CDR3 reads TGTGCCAGCAGCAATCGGACTAGCGGGAGAGGTGAGCAGTTCTTC.

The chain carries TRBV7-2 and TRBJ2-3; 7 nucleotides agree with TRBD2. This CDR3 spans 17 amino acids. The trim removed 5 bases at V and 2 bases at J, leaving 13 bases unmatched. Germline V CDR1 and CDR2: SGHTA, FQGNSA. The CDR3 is CASSEGGGSVVTDTQYF. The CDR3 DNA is TGTGCCAGCAGCGAAGGAGGCGGGAGTGTGGTCACAGATACGCAGTATTTT.

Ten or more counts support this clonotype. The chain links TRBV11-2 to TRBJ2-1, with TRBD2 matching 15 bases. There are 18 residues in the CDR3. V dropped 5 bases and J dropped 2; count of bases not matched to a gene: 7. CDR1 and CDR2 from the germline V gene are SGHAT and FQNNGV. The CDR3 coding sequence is TGTGCCAGCAGCGTCGGGACTAGCGGGAGGTTAACCTACAATGAGCAGTTCTTC. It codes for CASSVGTSGRLTYNEQFF.

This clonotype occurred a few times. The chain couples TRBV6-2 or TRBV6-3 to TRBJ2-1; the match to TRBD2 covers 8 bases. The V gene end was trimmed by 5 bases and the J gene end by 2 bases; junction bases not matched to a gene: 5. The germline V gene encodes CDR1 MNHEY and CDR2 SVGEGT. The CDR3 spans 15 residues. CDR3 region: CASSDSGTTYNEQFF. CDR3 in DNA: TGTGCCAGCAGTGATAGCGGGACGACCTACAATGAGCAGTTCTTC.

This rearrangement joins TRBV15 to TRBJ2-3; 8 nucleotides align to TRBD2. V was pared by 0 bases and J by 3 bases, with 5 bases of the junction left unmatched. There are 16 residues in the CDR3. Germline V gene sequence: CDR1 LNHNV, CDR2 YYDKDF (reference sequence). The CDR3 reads CATSRDNGGGTDTQYF. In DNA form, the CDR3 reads TGTGCCACCAGCAGAGATAACGGGGGGGGTACAGATACGCAGTATTTT.

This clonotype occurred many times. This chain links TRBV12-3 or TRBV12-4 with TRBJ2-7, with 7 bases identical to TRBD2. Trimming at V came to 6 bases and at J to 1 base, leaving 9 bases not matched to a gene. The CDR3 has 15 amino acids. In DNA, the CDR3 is TGTGCCAGCAGCAATAGCGGGCCCGGTTCCTACGAGCAGTACTTC. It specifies CASSNSGPGSYEQYF.

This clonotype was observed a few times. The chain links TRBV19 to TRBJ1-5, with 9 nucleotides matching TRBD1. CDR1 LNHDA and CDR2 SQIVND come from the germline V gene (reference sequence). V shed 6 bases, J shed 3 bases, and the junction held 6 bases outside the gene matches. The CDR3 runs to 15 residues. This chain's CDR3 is CASRIQGADNQPQHF. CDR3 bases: TGTGCCAGTAGAATACAGGGGGCTGACAATCAGCCCCAGCATTTT.

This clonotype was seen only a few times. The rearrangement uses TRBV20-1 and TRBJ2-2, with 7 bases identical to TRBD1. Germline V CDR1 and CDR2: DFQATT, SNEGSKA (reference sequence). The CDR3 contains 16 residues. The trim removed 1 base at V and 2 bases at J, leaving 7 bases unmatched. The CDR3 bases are TGCAGTGCTAGAGCTACAGGACAGGCCAACACCGGGGAGCTGTTTTTT. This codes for CSARATGQANTGELFF.

The CDR3 DNA sequence: TGCAGTGCTAGCGGGGGGAACACTGAAGCTTTCTTT. Translating it yields CSASGGNTEAFF. The rearrangement links TRBV20-1 to TRBJ1-1, with D tentatively TRBD1 (5 bases). Germline V gene sequence: CDR1 DFQATT, CDR2 SNEGSKA (reference sequence). Trimming cost V 3 bases and J 1 base, with 6 bases left between them. The CDR3 is 12 residues long.

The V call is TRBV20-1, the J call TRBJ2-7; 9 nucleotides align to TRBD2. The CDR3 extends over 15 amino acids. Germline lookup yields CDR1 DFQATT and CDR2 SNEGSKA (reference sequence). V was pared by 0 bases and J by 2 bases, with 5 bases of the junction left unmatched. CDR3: CSARDVEREAYEQYF. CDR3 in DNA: TGCAGTGCTAGAGACGTGGAGCGGGAGGCCTACGAGCAGTACTTC.

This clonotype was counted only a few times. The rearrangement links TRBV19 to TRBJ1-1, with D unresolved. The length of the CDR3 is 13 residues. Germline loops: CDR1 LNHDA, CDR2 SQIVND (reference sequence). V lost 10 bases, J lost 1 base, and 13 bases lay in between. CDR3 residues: CATQNTGNTEAFF. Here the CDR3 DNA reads TGTGCCACTCAAAACACGGGGAACACTGAAGCTTTCTTT.

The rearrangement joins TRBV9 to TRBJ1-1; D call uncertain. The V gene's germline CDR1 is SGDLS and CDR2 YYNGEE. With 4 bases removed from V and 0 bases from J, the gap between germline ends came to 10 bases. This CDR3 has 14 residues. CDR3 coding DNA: TGTGCCAGCAGCAGTGGCAACGTGAACACTGAAGCTTTCTTT. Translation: CASSSGNVNTEAFF.

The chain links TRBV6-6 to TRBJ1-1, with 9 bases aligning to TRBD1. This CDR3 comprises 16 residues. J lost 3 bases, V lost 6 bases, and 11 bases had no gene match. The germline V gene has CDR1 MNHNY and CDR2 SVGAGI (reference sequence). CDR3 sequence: CASRKIQGAVDTEAFF. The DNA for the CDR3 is TGTGCCAGCAGAAAAATACAGGGGGCGGTTGACACTGAAGCTTTCTTT.

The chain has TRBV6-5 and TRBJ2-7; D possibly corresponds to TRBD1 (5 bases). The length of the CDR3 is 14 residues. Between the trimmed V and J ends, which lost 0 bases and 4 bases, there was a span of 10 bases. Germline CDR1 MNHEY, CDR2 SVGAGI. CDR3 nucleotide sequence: TGTGCCAGCAGTTACTCGACAGATTATTACGAGCAGTACTTC. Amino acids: CASSYSTDYYEQYF.